This T cell receptor beta chain was sequenced during a study of T cells expressing NK-cell markers. Study-level results: The contribution of dominant NKG2C+ clonotypes to CD8+ T cells in five to seven donors was roughly 1.0-7.5%. Expanded NKG2C+ T cell clones were not confirmed as HCMV-specific. Where a handful of donors were concerned, these clonotypes also led the CD3+CD56-NKG2C+ fraction.

In terms of frequency, this clonotype is medium-sized. Its antigen is still unknown. TCRdb re-analyzed the 5' RACE reads; it lists each CDR3 protein once, without DNA. The sample is made up of about 150,000 distinct CDR3 sequences, and the top ten hold 9.5% to 15% of it. The CDR3 length is 15 residues. Germline values: CDR1 LGHNA, CDR2 YSLEER. The sequence derives from a man between 18 and 35 years old in good health. The genes are TRBV4-3 and TRBJ1-2; without DNA, the TCRdb call of TRBD1 cannot be checked. Specimen: blood T cells: a sorted CD56 or NKG2C T cell subset, CD4+ or CD8+ T cells, or bulk PBMC T cells (not recorded which). The CDR3 loop is CASSQDRAGDYGYTF.